One sample yielded the 17 T cell receptor beta chains listed below, sequenced in a study of identical twins. TCRdb recomputed calls from the 5' RACE reads with MiXCR, one row per CDR3 protein. The sample has about 190,000 distinct CDR3 sequences, less than 20% seen once. The same sample was also studied in work on T cells expressing NK-cell markers.

The sequencing input was CD8+ T cells sorted from blood. The receptors originated from a woman between 18 and 29 years old in good health.

The chain combines TRBV9 with TRBJ2-2, with 8 bases fitting TRBD1. The CDR3 loop spans 15 amino acids. Germline lookup yields CDR1 SGDLS and CDR2 YYNGEE. V lost 4 bases and J lost 7; bases outside the gene matches: 9. In nucleotides, the CDR3 is TGTGCCAGCAGCCCGCGGACAGGGACGAACGGGGAGCTGTTTTTT. Translating it yields CASSPRTGTNGELFF.

This clonotype has a handful of counts. The chain employs TRBV6-5 and TRBJ2-7; 7 nucleotides line up with TRBD1. The CDR3 has 13 residues. Germline-derived CDR1 and CDR2 are MNHEY and SVGAGI. V lost 0 bases to trimming and J lost 9 bases; unmatched junction nucleotides: 5. CDR3 nucleotide sequence: TGTGCCAGCAGTTACTCAGAGGGGGCAGGGCAGTACTTC. Translating gives CASSYSEGAGQYF.

This rearrangement joins TRBV7-9 to TRBJ2-1; 11 nucleotides agree with TRBD2. Losses at the gene ends were 5 bases for V and 6 bases for J; bases not matched to a gene: 3. In germline, CDR1 is SEHNR, CDR2 FQNEAQ (reference sequence). This CDR3 spans 14 amino acids. CDR3: CASSTLAGVNEQFF. DNA of the CDR3: TGTGCCAGCAGCACACTAGCGGGGGTCAATGAGCAGTTCTTC.

This clonotype was detected a few times. V usage is TRBV7-9 and J usage is TRBJ1-1, with TRBD1 as a possible D gene (5 bases). This CDR3 is built from 15 residues. The germline gives CDR1 SEHNR, CDR2 FQNEAQ (reference sequence). V lost 8 bases to trimming and J lost 4 bases, with 20 bases between them. CDR3 sequence: CASGGDQGVSTEAFF. The CDR3 nucleotides are TGTGCCAGCGGTGGGGACCAGGGTGTCAGCACTGAAGCTTTCTTT.

V is TRBV20-1 and J is TRBJ1-1; the D gene is possibly TRBD1 (6 bases). CDR1 and CDR2 (germline): DFQATT, SNEGSKA (reference sequence). CDR3 length equals 16 residues. Trimming took 1 base from V and 1 from J, leaving 16 bases between them. The CDR3 protein is CSARALGGGRNTEAFF. The CDR3 DNA follows: TGCAGTGCTAGAGCACTTGGGGGCGGGCGGAACACTGAAGCTTTCTTT.

This clonotype was counted between two and nine times. This chain connects TRBV6-1 to TRBJ2-2; 14 positions match TRBD2. The CDR3 is made up of 18 amino acids. The germline CDR1 and CDR2 sequences are MNHNS and SASEGT. With V trimmed by 5 bases and J by 4 bases, 9 bases remained unmatched. DNA of the CDR3: TGTGCCAGCAGTCCGGGACTAGCGGGAGTAATCGGCACCGGGGAGCTGTTTTTT. Protein product: CASSPGLAGVIGTGELFF.

This clonotype occurred a few times. This rearrangement joins TRBV12-3 or TRBV12-4 to TRBJ1-5; D is unresolved. This CDR3 spans 14 amino acids. Trimming cost V 3 bases and J 1 base, with 7 bases left between them. The CDR3 nucleotides read TGTGCCAGCAGTTTCGACAAGAGCAATCAGCCCCAGCATTTT. This translates into CASSFDKSNQPQHF.

This clonotype was counted a few times. Written as DNA, the CDR3 is TGTGCCAGCAGCTTGACAGGAGATGAGCAGTTCTTC. Translation gives CASSLTGDEQFF. This chain uses TRBV7-9 with TRBJ2-1; D possibly corresponds to TRBD1 (6 bases). The CDR3 runs 12 residues. Between the trimmed V and J ends, which lost 3 bases and 8 bases, there was a span of 8 bases. The germline V gene encodes CDR1 SEHNR and CDR2 FQNEAQ (reference sequence). Full variable domain (outside the CDR3, taken from reference TRBV7-9 and TRBJ2-1): DTGVSQNPRHKITKRGQNVTFRCDPISEHNRLYWYRQTLGQGPEFLTYFQNEAQLEKSRLLSDRFSAERPKGSFSTLEIQRTEQGDSAMYLCASSLTGDEQFFGPGTRLTVL.

The chain couples TRBV3-1 to TRBJ1-1; TRBD1 might be the D (6 bases). There are 15 residues in the CDR3. V was pared by 0 bases and J by 4 bases, with 12 bases between. The V gene's germline CDR1 is LGHDT and CDR2 YNNKEL (reference sequence). The CDR3 DNA reads as TGTGCCAGCAGCCAAGAGGCGGGGGCGGGCACTGAAGCTTTCTTT. It codes for CASSQEAGAGTEAFF.

This clonotype was observed a few times. The rearrangement links TRBV12-3 or TRBV12-4 to TRBJ2-3; TRBD2 is a possible D gene (6 bases). Trimming left V 5 bases short and J 1 base short, with 10 bases between. The CDR3 extends over 14 amino acids. The CDR3 protein is CASSRGGGTDTQYF. DNA of the CDR3: TGTGCCAGCAGTCGGGGAGGTGGCACAGATACGCAGTATTTT.

The chain uses TRBV9 and TRBJ2-3; 7 bases match TRBD1. V shed 4 bases, J shed 5 bases, and the junction held 10 bases outside the gene matches. The CDR3 length is 15 residues. CDR1 is SGDLS and CDR2 is YYNGEE in the germline V gene. CDR3 amino acids: CASSLRGRAGDTQYF. Here the CDR3 DNA reads TGTGCCAGCAGCCTAAGGGGGCGGGCCGGAGATACGCAGTATTTT. The variable domain in full, with the rest retrieved from reference TRBV9 and TRBJ2-3, is DSGVTQTPKHLITATGQRVTLRCSPRSGDLSVYWYQQSLDQGLQFLIQYYNGEERAKGNILERFSAQQFPDLHSELNLSSLELGDSALYFCASSLRGRAGDTQYFGPGTRLTVL.

This clonotype was seen a few times. The chain recombines TRBV9 with TRBJ1-6; D gene uncertain. Germline loops: CDR1 SGDLS, CDR2 YYNGEE. The germline V and J ends were trimmed by 6 bases and 7 bases, with 14 bases remaining between them. This CDR3 region has 14 residues. The CDR3 sequence: CASNSGNRNSPLHF. CDR3 nucleotides: TGTGCCAGCAATTCTGGGAACAGAAATTCACCCCTCCACTTT.

This clonotype appeared a few times. This chain uses TRBV12-3 or TRBV12-4 with TRBJ2-5, with D tentatively TRBD2 (6 bases). Trimming removed 6 bases at V and 1 base at J, with 12 bases between. This CDR3 is 14 amino acids long. The CDR3: CASSPRDFQETQYF. CDR3 sequence (DNA): TGTGCCAGCAGCCCCCGGGACTTCCAAGAGACCCAGTACTTC.

CDR3 loop: CASSLGQITYEQYF. The CDR3 DNA reads as TGTGCCAGCAGTTTGGGACAGATCACCTACGAGCAGTACTTC. The chain recombines TRBV12-3 or TRBV12-4 with TRBJ2-7; 7 bases map to TRBD1. This CDR3 has 14 amino acids. V shed 3 bases and J 2 bases; nucleotides not matched to a gene: 4.

This clonotype has more than one count but fewer than ten. The gene calls are TRBV19 and TRBJ2-7; 9 nucleotides agree with TRBD2. This CDR3 comprises 17 residues. V dropped 4 bases and J dropped 4; count of bases not matched to a gene: 14. Germline assignment: CDR1 LNHDA and CDR2 SQIVND (reference sequence). The CDR3 spells CASSTSSGTRQRYEQYF. The CDR3 DNA reads as TGTGCCAGTAGTACTTCTAGCGGGACCCGACAACGTTACGAGCAGTACTTC. The complete variable domain, with remaining parts taken from reference TRBV19 and TRBJ2-7, reads DGGITQSPKYLFRKEGQNVTLSCEQNLNHDAMYWYRQDPGQGLRLIYYSQIVNDFQKGDIAEGYSVSREKKESFPLTVTSAQKNPTAFYLCASSTSSGTRQRYEQYFGPGTRLTVT.

This clonotype appeared a few times. V and J are TRBV3-1 and TRBJ1-2, with a possible D match to TRBD1 (5 bases). The V end was cut by 0 bases, the J end by 8 bases, with 22 bases between. This CDR3 contains 17 residues. The germline V gene has CDR1 LGHDT and CDR2 YNNKEL (reference sequence). CDR3 amino acids: CASSQEGRQGVKRGYTF. Written as DNA, the CDR3 is TGTGCCAGCAGCCAAGAAGGGAGGCAGGGCGTAAAGAGAGGCTACACCTTC.

This clonotype has at least ten counts. J is TRBJ1-2 and V is TRBV15; D is possibly TRBD1 (5 bases). Germline CDR1 LNHNV, CDR2 YYDKDF (reference sequence). The CDR3 is 14 amino acids. The V and J ends lost 1 base and 6 bases respectively, with 12 bases between them. This CDR3 is CATSRVREPNGYTF. The CDR3 DNA is TGTGCCACCAGCAGAGTCAGGGAACCTAATGGCTACACCTTC.